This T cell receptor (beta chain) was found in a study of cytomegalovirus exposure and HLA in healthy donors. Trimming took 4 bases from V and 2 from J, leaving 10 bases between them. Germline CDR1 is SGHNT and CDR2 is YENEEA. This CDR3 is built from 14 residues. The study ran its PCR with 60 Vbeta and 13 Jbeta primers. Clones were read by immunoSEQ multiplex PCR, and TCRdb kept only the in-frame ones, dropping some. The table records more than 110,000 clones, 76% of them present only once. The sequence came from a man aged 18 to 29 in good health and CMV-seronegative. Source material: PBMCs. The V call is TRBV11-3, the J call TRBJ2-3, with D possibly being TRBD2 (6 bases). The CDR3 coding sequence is TGTGCCAGCAGCTCAGCGGGCATCACAGATACGCAGTATTTT. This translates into CASSSAGITDTQYF. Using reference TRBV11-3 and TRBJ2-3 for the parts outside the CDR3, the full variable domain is EAGVVQSPRYKIIEKKQPVAFWCNPISGHNTLYWYLQNLGQGPELLIRYENEEAVDDSQLPKDRFSAERLKGVDSTLKIQPAELGDSAVYLCASSSAGITDTQYFGPGTRLTVL.